This T cell receptor (beta chain) was recorded in a study of T cells in Graves' hyperthyroidism and ophthalmopathy. This clonotype was observed many times. Its target is not known. The CDR3 covers 14 residues. V shed 5 bases and J 8 bases; nucleotides not matched to a gene: 8. CDR1 is SNHLY and CDR2 is FYNNEI in the germline V gene. It was RNA transcripts that yielded the amplified TCR beta CDR3 regions. The study used the HTBI primer set for a first-round RT-PCR of the TCR CDR3. TCRdb independently ran MiXCR on the multiplex PCR reads; one entry per CDR3 protein. This repertoire shows about 640,000 distinct CDR3 sequences, nearly 45% found once; its top ten account for approximately 7.2%. Findings and caveats of the study: Most thyroid clonotypes expanded above 0.001 appeared in blood too. Patients with ophthalmopathy were separated from those with stable hyperthyroidism by a 13 V-J model.

Pregnant or lactating patients were excluded, as were those with uncontrolled infection or other autoimmune disease. This chain links TRBV2 with TRBJ1-4; 7 bases are a match to TRBD1. Material: peripheral blood or thyroid tissue (not recorded which). This TCR was recovered from an adult man with Graves' disease, either hyperthyroidism or ophthalmopathy (not recorded which). CDR3 in DNA: TGTGCCAGCAGTCCTGACAGGGAAGACGAAAAACTGTTTTTT. This encodes CASSPDREDEKLFF.